The present TCR beta chain was sequenced within a study of blood T cell repertoires in COVID-19. Overall study context: Acute-phase and convalescent COVID-19 samples originated in the United States, Italy and Spain. Sources were T cells, B-cell-depleted T cells, or PBMCs; the material itself was cDNA or gDNA.

Original data processing: Researchers report that nucleated cell counts were estimated from reference gene primer amplification. Profiled with immunoSEQ multiplex PCR; TCRdb holds only in-frame clones, not every one. The V and J calls and the clone size are those of that table, but D and trimming were determined from the DNA. Of about 70,000 clones listed, around 82% are singletons. The sample holds a few counts of this clone. The germline V gene encodes CDR1 GTSNPN and CDR2 SVGIG (reference sequence). Trimming took 1 base from V and 3 from J, leaving 10 bases between them. This CDR3 region has 14 residues.

The TCR was taken from a human donor in a cohort sampled during active COVID-19. The chain joins TRBV30 to TRBJ1-3; no clear D. Sequencing input: peripheral blood. CDR3: CAWSGNSFGNTIYF. Written as DNA, the CDR3 is TGTGCCTGGAGTGGAAACAGCTTTGGAAACACCATATATTTT.